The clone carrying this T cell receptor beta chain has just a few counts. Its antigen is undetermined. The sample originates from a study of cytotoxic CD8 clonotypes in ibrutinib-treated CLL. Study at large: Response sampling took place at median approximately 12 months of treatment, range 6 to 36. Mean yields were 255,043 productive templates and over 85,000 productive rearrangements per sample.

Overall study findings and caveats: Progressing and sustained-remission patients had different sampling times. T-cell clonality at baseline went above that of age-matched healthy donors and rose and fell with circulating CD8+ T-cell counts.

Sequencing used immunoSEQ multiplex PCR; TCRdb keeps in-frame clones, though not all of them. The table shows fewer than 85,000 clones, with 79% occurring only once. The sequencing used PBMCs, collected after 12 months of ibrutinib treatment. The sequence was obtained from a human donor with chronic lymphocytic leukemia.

The CDR3 coding sequence is TGTGCCAGCAGCCCCTTCCGACTAGGAGCCAAAAACATTCAGTACTTC. It encodes CASSPFRLGAKNIQYF. The chain links TRBV11-2 to TRBJ2-4; weak D call: TRBD2 (6 bases). V was cut by 5 bases and J by 0 bases, with 14 bases left in between. The CDR3 has 16 residues. Germline-derived CDR1 and CDR2 are SGHAT and FQNNGV.